Following are 11 T cell receptor beta chains from one sample sequenced in a study of OX40 agonist ivuxolimab in advanced cancers. Profiling relied on immunoSEQ multiplex PCR, and the TCRdb table lists in-frame clones only, not all of them. The sample contains 49,000 or so clones, 87% of which appear only once. The sample in question was CD4+ or CD8+ T cells sorted from blood, obtained in a trial of the OX40 agonist ivuxolimab. These receptors were taken from an adult with an advanced solid tumor such as melanoma, head and neck, liver or kidney cancer.

The rearrangement links TRBV11-3 to TRBJ2-3; 13 nucleotides align to TRBD2. Germline V gene lookup returns CDR1 SGHNT and CDR2 YENEEA. V gave up 3 bases and J gave up 4 bases; unmatched junction bases: 4. The CDR3 has 16 amino acids. CDR3 loop: CASSFGLAGVSDTQYF. CDR3 DNA sequence: TGTGCCAGCAGCTTCGGACTAGCGGGAGTGTCAGATACGCAGTATTTT.

The chain links TRBV18 to TRBJ2-7; 8 nucleotides agree with TRBD1. In germline, CDR1 is KGHSH, CDR2 LQKENI. Losses at the gene ends were 5 bases for V and 3 bases for J; bases not matched to a gene: 3. The CDR3 is 13 residues long. CDR3 in DNA: TGTGCCAGCTCAACCGGACAGGGCTACGAGCAGTACTTC. This codes for CASSTGQGYEQYF.

Only one count was recorded for this clone. The V call is TRBV6-6, the J call TRBJ1-3; D unresolved. With 3 bases removed from V and 4 bases from J, the gap between germline ends came to 10 bases. Germline CDR1 MNHNY, CDR2 SVGAGI (reference sequence). The CDR3 is 14 residues long. CDR3 protein: CASSYRQVGNTIYF. The CDR3, as DNA: TGTGCCAGCAGTTATCGGCAGGTCGGAAACACCATATATTTT.

The chain carries TRBV7-8 and TRBJ2-5; D ambiguous. The germline V gene encodes CDR1 SGHVS and CDR2 FQNEAQ. The germline V and J ends were trimmed by 5 bases and 5 bases, with 18 bases remaining between them. CDR3 length: 15 residues. The chain's CDR3 is CASSQEEVYSETQYF. CDR3 DNA sequence: TGTGCCAGCAGCCAAGAAGAAGTGTATTCGGAGACCCAGTACTTC.

In this sample, this clone turned up once. V is TRBV7-9 and J is TRBJ1-2; TRBD1 matches at 7 bases. Germline V gives CDR1 SEHNR, CDR2 FQNEAQ (reference sequence). V shed 4 bases, J shed 4 bases, and the junction held 6 bases outside the gene matches. CDR3 length: 14 amino acids. The CDR3: CASSSDRITYGYTF. CDR3 nucleotides: TGTGCCAGCAGCTCGGACAGGATAACCTATGGCTACACCTTC.

The V call is TRBV5-1, the J call TRBJ2-7; weak D call: TRBD1 (6 bases). Trimming pared 0 bases from V and 0 bases from J, leaving 10 bases between. CDR3 length: 15 amino acids. The V gene's germline CDR1 is SGHRS and CDR2 YFSETQ. The chain's CDR3 is CASSLDGTNSYEQYF. Here the CDR3 DNA reads TGCGCCAGCAGCTTGGATGGGACAAACTCCTACGAGCAGTACTTC.

This chain uses TRBV28 with TRBJ2-7; D ambiguous. Trimming stripped 6 bases from V and 8 bases from J, with 11 bases between. Germline values: CDR1 MDHEN, CDR2 SYDVKM. CDR3 length: 11 amino acids. CDR3 bases: TGTGCCAGCAGAACCGCCGAAAAGCAGTACTTC. Its translation is CASRTAEKQYF. The variable domain in full, completed from reference TRBV28 and TRBJ2-7, reads DVKVTQSSRYLVKRTGEKVFLECVQDMDHENMFWYRQDPGLGLRLIYFSYDVKMKEKGDIPEGYSVSREKKERFSLILESASTNQTSMYLCASRTAEKQYFGPGTRLTVT.

The chain couples TRBV7-9 to TRBJ2-1; 7 bases match TRBD1. The CDR3 has 14 amino acids. Germline CDR1 SEHNR, CDR2 FQNEAQ (reference sequence). After removal of 0 bases from V and 4 bases from J, the junction contained 0 bases not matched to a gene. The CDR3 coding sequence is TGTGCCAGCAGCTTAGCGGACAGGTACAATGAGCAGTTCTTC. It yields the protein CASSLADRYNEQFF.

The chain uses TRBV11-2 and TRBJ2-5; D is ambiguous. Between the trimmed V and J ends, which lost 7 bases and 11 bases, there was a span of 23 bases. Germline loops: CDR1 SGHAT, CDR2 FQNNGV. This CDR3 contains 14 residues. CDR3 sequence reads: CASNVANVKGAQYF. The CDR3 region has the DNA TGTGCCAGCAACGTCGCGAACGTCAAGGGCGCGCAGTACTTC.

This chain joins TRBV2 and TRBJ2-1, with TRBD2 identical over 7 bases. J lost 3 bases, V lost 2 bases, and 13 bases had no gene match. Per the germline V gene, CDR1 is SNHLY and CDR2 is FYNNEI. This CDR3 spans 18 amino acids. DNA of the CDR3: TGTGCCAGCAGTGAATCTGGCCTAGCGGAACTTCTCTACAATGAGCAGTTCTTC. This gives the protein CASSESGLAELLYNEQFF.

J is TRBJ1-1 and V is TRBV18, with 7 bases fitting TRBD1. Germline CDR1 and CDR2: KGHSH and LQKENI. With 3 bases clipped from V and 1 base from J, the junction kept 2 bases outside the gene matches. CDR3 length: 14 residues. The CDR3 DNA follows: TGTGCCAGCTCACCCGACAGGGAGAACACTGAAGCTTTCTTT. Amino acids: CASSPDRENTEAFF.